Below are 19 T cell receptor beta chains sequenced from a single sample in a study of control samples from healthy donors and cancer patients (dated by TCRdb to about 2020). The method was the immunoSEQ multiplex PCR assay. In TCRdb, the immuneACCESS table is reduced to in-frame sequences with V and J assigned. These tables do not hold every clone; where another copy was compared, an unresolved V gene accounts for under half, and the others remain unexplained. This sample comprises 120,000 or so clones, about 90% of them detected only once. The ten largest clones represent 2.5% to 3.5% of the sample. The sample consisted of blood. Every receptor here comes from a man in his 60s in good health.

As for this clone: The identical CDR3 is also encoded by other nucleotide sequences in the sample. The chain combines TRBV9 with TRBJ1-1; weak D call: TRBD1 (5 bases). This CDR3 has 11 residues. From germline, CDR1 is SGDLS and CDR2 YYNGEE. V lost 4 bases and J lost 8, with 9 bases in between. CDR3 sequence reads: CASSPGGEAFF. CDR3 nucleotide sequence: TGTGCCAGCAGCCCTGGGGGGGAAGCTTTCTTT.

In this sample, this clone turned up once. This chain links TRBV6-5 with TRBJ2-1; 9 bases line up with TRBD1. CDR1 and CDR2 from the germline V gene are MNHEY and SVGAGI. Trimming cost V 5 bases and J 6 bases; bases outside gene matches: 8. The CDR3 is made up of 15 amino acids. CDR3 in amino acids: CASSQDRGLGNEQFF. The CDR3 nucleotides read TGTGCCAGCAGTCAGGACAGGGGATTAGGCAATGAGCAGTTCTTC.

The V call is TRBV7-2, the J call TRBJ2-1; possible D gene TRBD1, 5 bases. Trimming pared 2 bases from V and 12 bases from J, leaving 11 bases between. The V gene's germline CDR1 is SGHTA and CDR2 FQGNSA. The length of the CDR3 is 12 residues. CDR3 DNA: TGTGCCAGCAGCTTAACGACAGTCGCGCAGTTCTTC. Its translation: CASSLTTVAQFF.

This clone came up once. The gene calls are TRBV7-6 and TRBJ2-3, with TRBD2 matching 10 bases. This CDR3 has 16 amino acids. V shed 1 base, J shed 3 bases, and the junction held 4 bases outside the gene matches. Germline assignment: CDR1 SGHVS and CDR2 FNYEAQ. The DNA of the CDR3 is TGTGCCAGCAGCTTAGGAGCGGGGGGGCTTACAGATACGCAGTATTTT. This gives the protein CASSLGAGGLTDTQYF.

The V and J genes are TRBV10-2 and TRBJ2-2; no firm D call. V dropped 7 bases and J dropped 4 bases, with 10 bases sitting between them. This CDR3 has 13 amino acids. Germline CDR1 and CDR2: WSHSY and SAAADI. CDR3 sequence (DNA): TGCGCCAGCACCCATAAGAGCACCGGGGAGCTGTTTTTT. Protein product: CASTHKSTGELFF.

For this clone: A much more abundant neighbour one base away suggests this may be a read error. The chain uses TRBV5-1 and TRBJ2-1; 11 nucleotides match TRBD2. The CDR3 is 19 amino acids. CDR1 is SGHRS, CDR2 YFSETQ, per germline. With 2 bases clipped from V and 2 bases from J, the junction kept 12 bases outside the gene matches. CDR3 DNA sequence: TGCGCCAGCAGCTTAAGTCGGCTAGCGGGGGGAGGGGCCTACAATGAGCAGTTCTTC. It encodes CASSLSRLAGGGAYNEQFF.

The chain combines TRBV30 with TRBJ1-2; D call uncertain. The CDR3 contains 13 residues. V gave up 2 bases and J gave up 5 bases, with 12 bases separating them. Germline lookup yields CDR1 GTSNPN and CDR2 SVGIG (reference sequence). CDR3 bases: TGTGCCTGGAGTTTAGGGTTAGGGTATGGCTACACCTTC. Encoded protein: CAWSLGLGYGYTF.

The chain joins TRBV6-5 to TRBJ1-3, with D uncertain. The V gene's germline CDR1 is MNHEY and CDR2 SVGAGI. The ends were cut back, 0 bases at V and 2 bases at J, with 5 bases in the middle. The CDR3 loop spans 14 amino acids. The chain's CDR3 is CASSYSAAGNTIYF. The CDR3 DNA reads TGTGCCAGCAGTTACTCGGCAGCTGGAAACACCATATATTTT.

The rearrangement uses TRBV27 and TRBJ1-5; D is unclear. The V gene lost 1 base and the J gene lost 10 bases, with 11 bases spanning the gap. The CDR3 totals 13 residues. In germline, CDR1 is MNHEY, CDR2 SMNVEV (reference sequence). The CDR3 sequence: CASSLFGQDPQHF. DNA of the CDR3: TGTGCCAGCAGTTTATTCGGGCAGGACCCCCAGCATTTT.

The J gene is TRBJ2-5, the V gene TRBV19, with D tentatively TRBD2 (5 bases). Germline V lookup: CDR1 LNHDA, CDR2 SQIVND (reference sequence). CDR3 size: 15 residues. Trimming took 2 bases from V and 5 from J, leaving 15 bases between them. This chain's CDR3 is CASSIRGFGGETQYF. The CDR3 DNA reads as TGTGCCAGTAGTATACGAGGGTTTGGAGGCGAGACCCAGTACTTC.

This clone was seen a few times. The chain recombines TRBV30 with TRBJ1-2; 8 bases agree with TRBD1. V was pared by 5 bases and J by 4 bases, with 9 bases of the junction left unmatched. CDR1 is GTSNPN and CDR2 is SVGIG in the germline V gene (reference sequence). The CDR3 covers 14 residues. CDR3 amino acids: CAWGARQGFYGYTF. The CDR3 nucleotides read TGTGCCTGGGGGGCGAGACAGGGGTTCTATGGCTACACCTTC.

The chain uses TRBV2 and TRBJ2-1, with TRBD1 matching over 7 bases. The CDR3 has 17 amino acids. Unmatched junction bases numbered 12, after V lost 4 bases and J lost 3 bases. Germline loops: CDR1 SNHLY, CDR2 FYNNEI. The DNA for the CDR3 is TGTGCCAGCAGTGGAATCCCCCCGGGACAGCTCTACAATGAGCAGTTCTTC. Protein sequence: CASSGIPPGQLYNEQFF.

This chain joins TRBV6-1 and TRBJ2-7; D is unclear. The CDR3 has 14 amino acids. The germline CDR1 and CDR2 sequences are MNHNS and SASEGT. Trimming stripped 2 bases from V and 3 bases from J, with 11 bases between. The CDR3 DNA reads as TGTGCCAGCAGTGAATACGTCCCTATCTACGAGCAGTACTTC. Translated: CASSEYVPIYEQYF.

This chain connects TRBV19 to TRBJ1-5, with D tentatively TRBD1 (6 bases). The CDR3 sequence is 15 residues long. V shed 7 bases and J shed 0 bases, with 13 bases lying between them. The V gene's germline CDR1 is LNHDA and CDR2 SQIVND (reference sequence). The CDR3 spells CASKDSRNSNQPQHF. In nucleotides, the CDR3 is TGTGCCAGTAAGGACAGCCGCAATAGCAATCAGCCCCAGCATTTT.

The V call is TRBV2, the J call TRBJ1-4; maybe TRBD1 (5 bases). CDR3 size: 14 residues. Germline V lookup: CDR1 SNHLY, CDR2 FYNNEI. The V end was cut by 7 bases, the J end by 8 bases, with 17 bases between. CDR3 bases: TGTGCCAGCACCGAAAACGTTGGGGGAGAAAAACTGTTTTTT. Amino acid sequence: CASTENVGGEKLFF.

This chain joins TRBV15 and TRBJ2-5; D is uncertain. Germline loops: CDR1 LNHNV, CDR2 YYDKDF (reference sequence). The V gene lost 4 bases and the J gene lost 5 bases, with 14 bases spanning the gap. The CDR3 spans 14 residues. CDR3 in DNA: TGTGCCACCAGCATCGCCCTAGTCCGGGAGACCCAGTACTTC. Translation: CATSIALVRETQYF.

V gene TRBV6-5 combines with J gene TRBJ1-4, with D perhaps matching TRBD1 (5 bases). The V gene lost 6 bases and the J gene lost 9 bases, with 14 bases spanning the gap. CDR1 and CDR2 (germline): MNHEY, SVGAGI. There are 13 residues in the CDR3. The CDR3 loop is CASRTAASKKLFF. The CDR3 coding sequence is TGTGCCAGCAGGACAGCGGCATCCAAAAAACTGTTTTTT.

V gene TRBV5-3 combines with J gene TRBJ2-1; TRBD1 aligns across 7 bases. TRBV5-3 is designated an ORF whose function remains uncertain. The V and J ends lost 5 bases and 9 bases, in that order; junction bases with no gene match: 14. The CDR3 runs 15 residues. The CDR3 region has the DNA TGTGCCAGAAGTCCGTCCGGGACAGTTTTAAGTGAGCAGTTCTTC. Amino acid sequence: CARSPSGTVLSEQFF.

This clone has only one observation. This chain links TRBV11-2 with TRBJ2-2, with D perhaps TRBD1 (6 bases). Per germline, CDR1 SGHAT and CDR2 FQNNGV. Trimming shortened V by 5 bases and J by 0 bases, and 13 bases separated the two germline ends. The CDR3 totals 16 residues. The CDR3 bases are TGTGCCAGCAGCCCCCACGGACAGACGAACACCGGGGAGCTGTTTTTT. This codes for CASSPHGQTNTGELFF.